This record looks at one TCR beta chain sequence and its context. This clonotype was observed a few times. What antigen it recognizes has not been identified. One base away there is no much larger clone; base qualities are not given. This sample's treatment or condition label indicates: in vitro stimulation with specific CMV peptide epitopes to enrich CMV-specific T cells. The source of the sample is a study of T cell repertoires in cytomegalovirus infection (dated by TCRdb to the late 2010s). General notes on the study: Peptide stimulations targeted recently identified HLA-C-restricted CMV epitopes, whose presentation resists viral immunomodulation, together with well-studied HLA-B-restricted epitopes. The HLA type of each donor mattered for the analysis, because public TCR beta signatures pointed to carriage of CMV infection along with the matching HLA type.

CDR1 and CDR2, looked up from the germline V gene (reference sequence), are SEHNR and FQNEAQ. Relative to germline, V is missing 0 bases and J is missing 8 bases, with 18 bases of the junction outside any gene match. The CDR3, from cysteine to phenylalanine, totals 21 residues. The read is trimmed to its CDR3 DNA, 63 bases read in frame from base 1. These reads were obtained on an Illumina HiSeq 1500. TCRdb itself trimmed the public reads at Q25 with fastp, ran MiXCR and retained productive beta chains. Under each unique CDR3 protein, matching rows form one entry showing the most common genes and DNA. The sample table lists some 200,000 distinct CDR3 sequences, about 38% of them with a count of one. Approximately 60% of the sample is held by the ten biggest clonotypes. General study outcomes and caveats: Cumulative frequency of public TCR beta family members discriminated carriers of CMV infection plus the relevant HLA type in this cohort and an independent approximately 370-donor cohort. The ex vivo response was dominated by HLA-C-restricted CMV-specific TCR beta clonotypes, which also provided the single most frequent clonotype in two of eight donors.

This specimen was CD8+ T cells from cultured PBMCs, taken from culture after CMV antigen stimulation. This receptor was identified in a human donor in good health (CMV status not recorded). Some clones in this sample may be carry-over from other donors' samples. The rearranged chain carries TRBV7-9 and TRBJ2-1; TRBD2 aligns with 14 central bases. The bases are TGTGCCAGCAGCTTAGCCGTACCGACTAGCGGGAGGGCCGGGGGTCGTTATGAGCAGTTCTTC. Its protein product is CASSLAVPTSGRAGGRYEQFF.